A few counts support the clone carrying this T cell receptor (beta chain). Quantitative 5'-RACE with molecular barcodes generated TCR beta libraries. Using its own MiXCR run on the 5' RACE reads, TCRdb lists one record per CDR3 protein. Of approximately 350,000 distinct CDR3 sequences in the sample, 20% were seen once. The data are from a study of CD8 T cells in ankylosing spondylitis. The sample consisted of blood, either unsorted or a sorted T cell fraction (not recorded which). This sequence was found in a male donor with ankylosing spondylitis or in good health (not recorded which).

DNA for the CDR3: TGTGCCAGCAGCCCCTCAGACCGACTAGCGGGGATGACCGGGGAGCTGTTTTTT. Amino acid sequence: CASSPSDRLAGMTGELFF. The rearrangement joins TRBV12-3 or TRBV12-4 to TRBJ2-2, with TRBD2 identical over 11 bases. V shed 6 bases, J shed 5 bases, and the junction held 14 bases outside the gene matches. CDR3 length: 18 residues.